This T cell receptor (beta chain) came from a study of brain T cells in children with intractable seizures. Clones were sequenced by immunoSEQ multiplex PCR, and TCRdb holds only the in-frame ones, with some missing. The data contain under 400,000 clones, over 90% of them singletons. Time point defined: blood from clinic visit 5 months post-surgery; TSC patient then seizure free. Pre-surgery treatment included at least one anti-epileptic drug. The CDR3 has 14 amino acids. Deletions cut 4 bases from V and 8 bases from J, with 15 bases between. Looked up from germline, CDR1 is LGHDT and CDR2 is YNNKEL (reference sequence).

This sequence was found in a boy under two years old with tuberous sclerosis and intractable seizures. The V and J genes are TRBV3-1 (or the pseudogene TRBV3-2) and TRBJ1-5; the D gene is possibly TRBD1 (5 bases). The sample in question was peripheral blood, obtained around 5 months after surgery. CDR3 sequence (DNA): TGTGCCAGCAGCCTTACAGGTACTGTTGAGCCCCAGCATTTT. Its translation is CASSLTGTVEPQHF.